Sequencing of this T cell receptor (beta chain) was carried out in a study of blood T cell repertoires in COVID-19. Study-level information: The United States, Italy and Spain provided the acute and convalescent COVID-19 samples.

Authors' processing steps: The authors estimated nucleated cell counts from reference gene primer amplification. Sequencing was performed with immunoSEQ multiplex PCR; in TCRdb, only in-frame clones are kept and a portion is missing. V and J calls and clone size are copied from that table; D and trimming were computed from the DNA. The sample holds about 71,000 clones; 82% are singletons and the top ten take about an eighth. V dropped 5 bases and J dropped 3; count of bases not matched to a gene: 9. Germline V lookup: CDR1 SGHRS, CDR2 YFSETQ. This CDR3 has 15 residues. The gene calls are TRBV5-1 and TRBJ2-3, with 7 bases matching TRBD2. Sequencing was carried out using peripheral blood. This sequence was found in a woman older than 75 with acute or convalescent COVID-19. CDR3 coding DNA: TGCGCCAGCAGGCCGGGACTATACGATACAGATACGCAGTATTTT. Protein product: CASRPGLYDTDTQYF.